Below, one TCR beta chain is given with its context. This sample is drawn from a study of blood T cell repertoires in COVID-19. Study in general: There were acute and convalescent COVID-19 samples, and they came from the United States, Italy and Spain. T cells, B-cell-depleted T cells, or PBMCs provided the cDNA or gDNA that served as material.

Trimming at V came to 5 bases and at J to 2 bases, leaving 12 bases not matched to a gene. The CDR3 runs 16 residues. Germline CDR1 reads KGHSH; CDR2 reads LQKENI. Assay used: immunoSEQ multiplex PCR; TCRdb lists only in-frame clones, some missing. Among about 78,000 clones listed, 90% were seen once. V and J are TRBV18 and TRBJ2-7; 7 positions agree with TRBD2. This TCR was sampled from a woman aged 80 or older with active or convalescent COVID-19. Sequences were obtained from peripheral blood. The CDR3 sequence: CASSAPSTSGAYEQYF. DNA of the CDR3: TGTGCCAGCTCAGCCCCCTCTACGAGCGGGGCCTACGAGCAGTACTTC. Full variable domain (missing parts from reference TRBV18 and TRBJ2-7): NAGVMQNPRHLVRRRGQEARLRCSPMKGHSHVYWYRQLPEEGLKFMVYLQKENIIDESGMPKERFSAEFPKEGPSILRIQQVVRGDSAAYFCASSAPSTSGAYEQYFGPGTRLTVT.